The rows below give T cell receptor beta chains drawn from one sample of a study of blood T cell repertoires in COVID-19. The method was immunoSEQ multiplex PCR; TCRdb's version includes in-frame clones alone and lacks a portion of them. The data hold approximately 230,000 clones, with approximately 84% observed a single time. Sequencing used PBMCs or T cells enriched from blood (not recorded which). These receptors were obtained from a man aged 35 to 55 who had recovered from COVID-19. The CDR3 runs from the conserved cysteine through the conserved F or W. A D gene is named only where the DNA matches it firmly. Clone size is given for some rows only: seen once, a few or many times, or a class if the clone is expanded.

size,D,J,V,DNA,CDR3
NA,NA,TRBJ2-2,TRBV27,TGTGCCAGCAGTTTATGGCGGGGTAACACCGGGGAGCTGTTTTTT,CASSLWRGNTGELFF
NA,TRBD1,TRBJ1-5,TRBV7-2,TGTGCCAGCAGCCAGGACAGGAATCAGCCCCAGCATTTT,CASSQDRNQPQHF
once,NA,TRBJ2-7,TRBV6-2/TRBV6-3,TGTGCCAGCAGTTACTCCGGCCCCCCGGGATACGAGCAGTACTTC,CASSYSGPPGYEQYF
NA,TRBD1,TRBJ1-2,TRBV6-5,TGTGCCAGCAGGACAGGGGTCTCGAACTATGGCTACACCTTC,CASRTGVSNYGYTF
NA,NA,TRBJ1-6,TRBV27,TGTGCCAGCAGTTTAATAGGACAGTCACCCCTCCACTTT,CASSLIGQSPLHF
NA,TRBD1,TRBJ1-1,TRBV5-1,TGCGCCAGCAGCTTCTGGACAGGGCTGAACACTGAAGCTTTCTTT,CASSFWTGLNTEAFF
NA,TRBD1,TRBJ2-1,TRBV14,TGTGCCAGCAGCCAAGTATGGACAGGGGGCAATGAGCAGTTCTTC,CASSQVWTGGNEQFF
few,NA,TRBJ1-4,TRBV30,TGTGCCTGGGGTCGAACAGGGAATGTTGAAAAACTGTTTTTT,CAWGRTGNVEKLFF
NA,NA,TRBJ1-2,TRBV18,TGTGCCAGCTCACCACGGGCGGGCTACACCTTC,CASSPRAGYTF
NA,NA,TRBJ2-2,TRBV27,TGTGCCAGCAGTTTAGCGGGCTGGACCGGGGAGCTGTTTTTT,CASSLAGWTGELFF
NA,NA,TRBJ1-1,TRBV6-5,TGTGCCAGCAGTTACAAATCCGAGGCCACTGAAGCTTTCTTT,CASSYKSEATEAFF
NA,NA,TRBJ2-6,TRBV18,TGTGCCAGCTCACCCATTCCGTTTAGCCTTGGGGCCAACGTCCTGACTTTC,CASSPIPFSLGANVLTF
NA,NA,TRBJ1-1,TRBV19,TGTGCCAGTAGTATAGATGTTCCCAGGGTGAACACTGAAGCTTTCTTT,CASSIDVPRVNTEAFF
NA,NA,TRBJ1-1,TRBV5-1,TGCGCCAGCAGCTTGGGGGGCAGGGCGAACACTGAAGCTTTCTTT,CASSLGGRANTEAFF
many,NA,TRBJ2-2,TRBV27,TGTGCCAGCCGGTCGATGGAGGGGACAGTCTATGGCGGGGAGCTGTTTTTT,CASRSMEGTVYGGELFF
NA,NA,TRBJ1-1,TRBV20-1,TGCAGTGGTGGGGACAACTTTCGAGCTTTCTTT,CSGGDNFRAFF
NA,TRBD2,TRBJ2-3,TRBV2,TGTGCCAGCACGACTAGCGGCACAGATACGCAGTATTTT,CASTTSGTDTQYF
NA,TRBD1,TRBJ1-2,TRBV19,TGTGCCAGTAGCTTCGGACAGGGCGCAGTGCTCTCTGGCTACACCTTC,CASSFGQGAVLSGYTF
NA,TRBD1,TRBJ2-5,TRBV19,TGTGCCAGTAGCCCCGAGACAGGGCCGGGGACCCAGTACTTC,CASSPETGPGTQYF
NA,TRBD2,TRBJ2-1,TRBV7-3,TGTGCCAGCAGCCCGCTAACTAGCGGGGGGGCCTGGGTCTTC,CASSPLTSGGAWVF
few,TRBD2,TRBJ2-5,TRBV20-1,TGCAGTGCTAGTCTAGCGGGAGGGCTGGAGACCCAGTACTTC,CSASLAGGLETQYF
NA,NA,TRBJ1-4,TRBV18,TGTGCCAGCTCACCTGCAACAGTCAATGAAAAACTGTTTTTT,CASSPATVNEKLFF
NA,NA,TRBJ1-5,TRBV30,TGTGCCTGGACCCCGGGGGGTGATCAGCCCCAGCATTTT,CAWTPGGDQPQHF
NA,TRBD2,TRBJ2-5,TRBV9,TGTGCCAGCAGCGTAGGCAGCGGGAGCTGGGAGACCCAGTACTTC,CASSVGSGSWETQYF
NA,NA,TRBJ1-5,TRBV30,TGTGCCTGGAGAGCGAAGGAGACGGGCAATCAGCCCCAGCATTTT,CAWRAKETGNQPQHF
NA,NA,TRBJ1-1,TRBV15,TGTGCCACCAGCACCGAGGGGGGGATTGGCCCGGAAGCTTTCTTT,CATSTEGGIGPEAFF
few,NA,TRBJ1-1,TRBV13,TGTGCCAGCCTATTGAACACTGAAGCTTTCTTT,CASLLNTEAFF
NA,NA,TRBJ1-2,TRBV19,TGTGCCAGTAGTACGACAGGTTATACTAACTATGGCTACACCTTC,CASSTTGYTNYGYTF
NA,TRBD1,TRBJ1-3,TRBV6-5,TGTGCCAGCATCTCTGGGGACAGTGGAAACACCATATATTTT,CASISGDSGNTIYF
NA,NA,TRBJ1-2,TRBV30,TGTGCCTGGAGTGTTGGAGGGGCCGGTGGCTACACCTTC,CAWSVGGAGGYTF
NA,TRBD2,TRBJ2-1,TRBV28,TGTGCCAGCAGCAGCCGGGGGGAGGGCGGCTACAATGAGCAGTTCTTC,CASSSRGEGGYNEQFF
NA,TRBD2,TRBJ2-2,TRBV19,TGTGCCAGTAGTGCGGGGGCGAACACCGGGGAGCTGTTTTTT,CASSAGANTGELFF
NA,TRBD2,TRBJ2-7,TRBV5-8,TGTGCCAGCAGCTCTATTCTGCGGGAGGTCTCCTACGAGCAGTACTTC,CASSSILREVSYEQYF
NA,NA,TRBJ1-2,TRBV30,TGTGCCTGGAGTAGAGGCCAAGGCTACACCTTC,CAWSRGQGYTF
NA,NA,TRBJ2-4,TRBV13,TGTGCCAGCGAGACGAGGTGGACCAAAAACATTCAGTACTTC,CASETRWTKNIQYF